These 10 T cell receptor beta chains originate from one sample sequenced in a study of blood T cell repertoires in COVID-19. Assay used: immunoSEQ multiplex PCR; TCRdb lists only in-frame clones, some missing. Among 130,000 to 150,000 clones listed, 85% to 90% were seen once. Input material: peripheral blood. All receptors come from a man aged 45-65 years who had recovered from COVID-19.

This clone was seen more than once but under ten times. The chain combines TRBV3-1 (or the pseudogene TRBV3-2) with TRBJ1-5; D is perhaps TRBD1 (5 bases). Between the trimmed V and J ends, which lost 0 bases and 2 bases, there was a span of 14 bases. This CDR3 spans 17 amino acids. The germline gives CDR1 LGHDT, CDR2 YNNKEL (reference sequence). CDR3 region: CASSQDFRGAGNQPQHF. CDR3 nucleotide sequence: TGTGCCAGCAGCCAAGATTTTCGCGGGGCAGGCAATCAGCCCCAGCATTTT.

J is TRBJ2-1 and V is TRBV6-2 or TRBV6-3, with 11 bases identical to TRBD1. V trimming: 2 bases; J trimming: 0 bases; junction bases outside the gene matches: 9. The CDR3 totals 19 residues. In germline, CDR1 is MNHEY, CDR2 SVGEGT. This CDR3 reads CASSYPGQGDLSSYNEQFF. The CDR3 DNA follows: TGTGCCAGCAGTTACCCGGGACAGGGGGATTTGAGCTCCTACAATGAGCAGTTCTTC.

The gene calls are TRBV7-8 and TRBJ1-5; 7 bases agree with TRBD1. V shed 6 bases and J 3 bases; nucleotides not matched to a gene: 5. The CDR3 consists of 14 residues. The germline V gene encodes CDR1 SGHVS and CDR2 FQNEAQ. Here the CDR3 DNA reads TGTGCCAGCAGTACAACAGGGGACAATCAGCCCCAGCATTTT. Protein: CASSTTGDNQPQHF.

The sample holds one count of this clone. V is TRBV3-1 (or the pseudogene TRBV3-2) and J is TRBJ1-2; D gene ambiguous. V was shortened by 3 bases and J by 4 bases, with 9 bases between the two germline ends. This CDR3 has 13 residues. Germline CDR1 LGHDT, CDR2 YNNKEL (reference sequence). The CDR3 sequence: CASSHGSFYGYTF. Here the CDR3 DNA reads TGTGCCAGCAGCCATGGGAGCTTCTATGGCTACACCTTC.

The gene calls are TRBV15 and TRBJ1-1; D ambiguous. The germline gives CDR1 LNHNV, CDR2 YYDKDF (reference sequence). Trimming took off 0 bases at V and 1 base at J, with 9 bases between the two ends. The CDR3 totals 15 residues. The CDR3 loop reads CATSRDRSWNTEAFF. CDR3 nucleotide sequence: TGTGCCACCAGCAGAGATCGGAGCTGGAACACTGAAGCTTTCTTT.

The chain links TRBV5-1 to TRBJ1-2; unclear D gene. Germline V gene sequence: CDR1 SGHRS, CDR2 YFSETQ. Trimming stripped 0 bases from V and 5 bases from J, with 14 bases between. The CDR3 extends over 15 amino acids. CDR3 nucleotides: TGCGCCAGCAGCTTGGACATCGAGCGTTCTTATGGCTACACCTTC. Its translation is CASSLDIERSYGYTF.

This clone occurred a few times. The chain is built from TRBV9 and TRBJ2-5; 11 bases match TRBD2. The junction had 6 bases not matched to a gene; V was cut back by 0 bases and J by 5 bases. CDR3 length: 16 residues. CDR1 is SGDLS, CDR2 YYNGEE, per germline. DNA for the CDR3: TGTGCCAGCAGCGTAGACCTAGCGGGGGGTAGGGAGACCCAGTACTTC. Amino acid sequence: CASSVDLAGGRETQYF.

The CDR3 spells CSVWTDKHTDTQYF. The CDR3 bases are TGCAGCGTTTGGACTGACAAACACACAGATACGCAGTATTTT. This chain uses TRBV29-1 with TRBJ2-3, with a weak D call TRBD2 (5 bases). Germline V gene sequence: CDR1 SQVTM, CDR2 ANQGSEA. The CDR3 spans 14 residues. The V end was cut by 5 bases, the J end by 2 bases, with 14 bases between.

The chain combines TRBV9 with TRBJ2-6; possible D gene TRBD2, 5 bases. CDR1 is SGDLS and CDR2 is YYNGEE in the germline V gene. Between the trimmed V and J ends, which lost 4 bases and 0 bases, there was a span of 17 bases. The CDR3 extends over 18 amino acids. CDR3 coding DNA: TGTGCCAGCAGCTTCCACCCTGAGGGCTTCTCTGGGGCCAACGTCCTGACTTTC. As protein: CASSFHPEGFSGANVLTF.

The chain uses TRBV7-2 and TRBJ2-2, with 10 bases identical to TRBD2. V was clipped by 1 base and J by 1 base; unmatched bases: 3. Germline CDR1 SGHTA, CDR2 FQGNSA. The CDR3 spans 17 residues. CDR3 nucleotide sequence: TGTGCCAGCAGCTTAGTGAGACTAGCGGGGAACACCGGGGAGCTGTTTTTT. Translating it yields CASSLVRLAGNTGELFF. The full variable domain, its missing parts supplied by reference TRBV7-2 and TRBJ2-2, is GAGVSQSPSNKVTEKGKDVELRCDPISGHTALYWYRQSLGQGLEFLIYFQGNSAPDKSGLPSDRFSAERTGGSVSTLTIQRTQQEDSAVYLCASSLVRLAGNTGELFFGEGSRLTVL.